The present T cell receptor beta chain was sequenced within a study of post-analysis software for immune sequencing data. A note on this clonotype: Antigen: not known.

J was trimmed by 6 bases and V by 6 bases; bases with no gene match: 7. The CDR3 runs to 12 residues. The germline V gene encodes CDR1 DFQATT and CDR2 SNEGSKA (reference sequence). Findings of the study overall: There were several TRBV segments more frequent in patients than controls, and TRBV5-6, TRBV5-1 and TRBV20-1 were among them.

Included in the TCR beta cDNA libraries were unique molecular identifiers. TCRdb re-called the PCR reads through MiXCR, storing one row per CDR3 protein. The table includes roughly 540,000 distinct CDR3 sequences, under 40% detected once. This chain connects TRBV20-1 to TRBJ1-2; TRBD1 agrees at 7 bases. This clonotype was obtained from a girl aged 2 to 17 with multiple sclerosis. What was sequenced was blood. The DNA for the CDR3 is TGCAGTGCCGCCCGACAGGGAGATGGCTACACCTTC. Protein sequence: CSAARQGDGYTF.